This passage covers 10 T cell receptor beta chains from one sample sequenced in a study of blood T cell repertoires in COVID-19. Profiling relied on immunoSEQ multiplex PCR, and the TCRdb table lists in-frame clones only, not all of them. The table records approximately 300,000 clones, about nine tenths of them present only once. The specimen sequenced was PBMCs or T cells enriched from blood (not recorded which). The receptors come from a man aged 30 to 39 who had recovered from COVID-19.

CDR3: CASSLVQVQETQYF. DNA for the CDR3: TGCGCCAGCAGCTTGGTACAGGTTCAAGAGACCCAGTACTTC. The chain joins TRBV5-1 to TRBJ2-5; a weak D match, TRBD1 (5 bases). Germline assignment: CDR1 SGHRS and CDR2 YFSETQ. The V gene lost 0 bases and the J gene lost 2 bases, with 8 bases spanning the gap. The CDR3 extends over 14 amino acids.

V usage is TRBV7-9 and J usage is TRBJ2-1; no clear D gene. CDR3 size: 12 residues. Per the germline V gene, CDR1 is SEHNR and CDR2 is FQNEAQ (reference sequence). V lost 5 bases and J lost 8, with 10 bases in between. For the CDR3, the DNA is TGTGCCAGCAGCCTTCTATCTCATGAGCAGTTCTTC. It encodes CASSLLSHEQFF.

This rearrangement joins TRBV6-5 to TRBJ2-1, with D perhaps matching TRBD2 (6 bases). Trimming stripped 4 bases from V and 8 bases from J, with 18 bases between. From germline, CDR1 is MNHEY and CDR2 SVGAGI. The CDR3 extends over 15 amino acids. The CDR3 is CASSSGTAARYEQFF. For the CDR3, the DNA is TGTGCCAGCAGTTCCGGGACTGCGGCCCGTTATGAGCAGTTCTTC.

This sequence joins TRBV7-2 and TRBJ2-1; no definite D call. Trimming left V 1 base short and J 12 bases short, with 10 bases between. The germline V gene encodes CDR1 SGHTA and CDR2 FQGNSA. This CDR3 has 12 amino acids. CDR3 DNA sequence: TGTGCCAGCAGCTTAGGGCTAGTTCGGCAGTTCTTC. Translated, it gives CASSLGLVRQFF.

V gene TRBV6-5 combines with J gene TRBJ2-5; no firm D call. Trimming pared 2 bases from V and 3 bases from J, leaving 7 bases between. This CDR3 contains 13 residues. Germline loops: CDR1 MNHEY, CDR2 SVGAGI. As DNA, the CDR3 is TGTGCCAGCAGTTACATGGCCAAAGAGACCCAGTACTTC. This codes for CASSYMAKETQYF.

The chain has TRBV15 and TRBJ2-3, with 9 bases that match TRBD1. V dropped 4 bases and J dropped 3; count of bases not matched to a gene: 5. The CDR3 is 15 residues long. In germline, CDR1 is LNHNV, CDR2 YYDKDF (reference sequence). CDR3 residues: CATSKDRGATDTQYF. The CDR3 region has the DNA TGTGCCACCAGCAAGGACAGGGGAGCGACAGATACGCAGTATTTT.

This clone was seen a single time. This chain connects TRBV6-5 to TRBJ2-1, with a possible D match to TRBD2 (7 bases). The germline CDR1 and CDR2 sequences are MNHEY and SVGAGI. The CDR3 runs 15 residues. Trimming stripped 4 bases from V and 5 bases from J, with 15 bases between. This CDR3 reads CASSSLGAGDNEQFF. For the CDR3, the DNA is TGTGCCAGCAGTTCCCTGGGGGCGGGGGACAATGAGCAGTTCTTC.

V gene TRBV6-1 combines with J gene TRBJ2-7; TRBD2 might be the D (5 bases). The CDR3 is 13 residues long. V lost 1 base, J lost 7 bases, and 11 bases lay in between. Germline V CDR1 and CDR2: MNHNS, SASEGT. The CDR3 region has the DNA TGTGCCAGCAGTGAAGGGTCCTCGGGAGAGCAGTACTTC. Its translation: CASSEGSSGEQYF.

This clone appeared once. This chain connects TRBV18 to TRBJ2-5, with a weak D call TRBD1 (6 bases). Germline V CDR1 and CDR2: KGHSH, LQKENI. The CDR3 covers 14 residues. V was trimmed by 1 base and J by 5 bases, leaving 11 bases between them. CDR3 in amino acids: CASSPQQGTETQYF. The CDR3 nucleotides read TGTGCCAGCTCACCACAACAGGGAACCGAGACCCAGTACTTC. The full variable domain, with the rest looked up from reference TRBV18 and TRBJ2-5, is NAGVMQNPRHLVRRRGQEARLRCSPMKGHSHVYWYRQLPEEGLKFMVYLQKENIIDESGMPKERFSAEFPKEGPSILRIQQVVRGDSAAYFCASSPQQGTETQYFGPGTRLLVL.

This chain joins TRBV15 and TRBJ2-3; possibly TRBD1 for D (6 bases). Trimming removed 0 bases from V and 2 bases from J, with 12 bases in between. The CDR3 covers 16 residues. CDR1 LNHNV and CDR2 YYDKDF come from the germline V gene (reference sequence). CDR3 nucleotides: TGTGCCACCAGCAGAGAACGTGGGACAACCACAGATACGCAGTATTTT. Protein sequence: CATSRERGTTTDTQYF.